This TCR beta chain was recovered during a study of T cell repertoires in cytomegalovirus infection. Study summary: Carrying CMV and the relevant HLA type showed in public TCR beta signatures.

From the reads, TCRdb called clonotypes with MiXCR, one entry per CDR3 protein. The data contain roughly 600,000 distinct CDR3 sequences, 24% of them seen just once; the ten biggest clones take up roughly 8%. There are 14 residues in the CDR3. Trimming cost V 6 bases and J 1 base, with 16 bases left between them. Germline assignment: CDR1 DFQATT and CDR2 SNEGSKA (reference sequence). Broader study findings: Predominance within the ex vivo response was attributable to HLA-C-restricted CMV-specific TCR beta clonotypes. Of the TCR beta families, the public ones yielded a cumulative frequency that identified carriers of CMV plus the relevant HLA.

This clonotype appeared a few times. Its antigen is currently unknown. Sequencing was done on a sample of CD8+ T cells from PBMCs. V and J are TRBV20-1 and TRBJ2-7; unclear D gene. The receptor's source is a human donor in good health (CMV status not recorded). Some clones in this sample may be carry-over from other donors' samples. CDR3 protein: CSARFPVGSYEQYV. DNA for the CDR3: TGCAGTGCCCGGTTCCCCGTGGGGTCCTACGAGCAGTACGTC.